This TCR beta chain is from a study of T cell responses to AZD1222 COVID-19 vaccine. The ends lost 6 bases at V and 0 bases at J; junction bases unmatched: 11. The CDR3 has 17 amino acids. In germline, CDR1 is MNHEY, CDR2 SVGEGT. This clone was detected only once. The method was immunoSEQ multiplex PCR; TCRdb's version includes in-frame clones alone and lacks a portion of them. The sample yields some 120,000 clones, about nine tenths seen once. The clonotype was recovered from an adult in good health. The sequences come from peripheral blood, collected on day 0 of AZD1222 vaccination. J is TRBJ2-7 and V is TRBV6-2 or TRBV6-3; the match to TRBD2 covers 10 bases. Here the CDR3 reads CASSWPSGGPSSYEQYF. In DNA form, the CDR3 reads TGTGCCAGCAGCTGGCCTAGCGGGGGCCCCAGCTCCTACGAGCAGTACTTC.